The 11 T cell receptor beta chains below were found in one sample sequenced in a study of breast tumors, draining lymph nodes, adjacent tissues. Axillary draining lymph nodes of breast cancer patients supplied the node samples. Via MiXCR, TCRdb re-called the multiplex PCR reads, giving one row per CDR3 protein. Of over 150,000 distinct CDR3 sequences listed, approximately 33% are singletons. The sequencing sample was made of axillary lymph node tissue. Source of these receptors: a female donor with breast cancer. Some clones in this sample may be carry-over from other donors' samples.

This clonotype was detected only once. J is TRBJ2-2 and V is TRBV7-9, with D maybe TRBD1 (8 bases). V lost 10 bases and J lost 4, with 22 bases in between. The CDR3 is made up of 16 amino acids. Germline V CDR1 and CDR2: SEHNR, FQNEAQ (reference sequence). CDR3 in DNA: TGTGCCACAGCACAGGGGGGGACAGCTGGCACCGGGGAGCTGTTTTTT. Translation: CATAQGGTAGTGELFF.

This clonotype has at least ten counts. This chain links TRBV20-1 with TRBJ2-7, with no clear D. The V end lost 0 bases, the J end lost 2 bases, and 14 bases lay between the germline ends. Germline V gene sequence: CDR1 DFQATT, CDR2 SNEGSKA (reference sequence). The CDR3 totals 15 residues. CDR3 coding DNA: TGCAGTGCTAGAGATTCAAGCGTTCCGACCTACGAGCAGTACTTC. Protein sequence: CSARDSSVPTYEQYF.

This clonotype has a count of ten or more. In DNA form, the CDR3 reads TGCGCCAGCAGCGCCGAATGGGACAGAGTGACCGGGGAGCTGTTTTTT. This encodes CASSAEWDRVTGELFF. The V and J genes are TRBV5-1 and TRBJ2-2, with TRBD1 matching over 7 bases. The CDR3 has 16 residues. After removal of 4 bases from V and 5 bases from J, the junction contained 11 bases not matched to a gene. Looked up from germline, CDR1 is SGHRS and CDR2 is YFSETQ. Using reference TRBV5-1 and TRBJ2-2 for the parts outside the CDR3, the full variable domain is KAGVTQTPRYLIKTRGQQVTLSCSPISGHRSVSWYQQTPGQGLQFLFEYFSETQRNKGNFPGRFSGRQFSNSRSEMNVSTLELGDSALYLCASSAEWDRVTGELFFGEGSRLTVL.

The chain combines TRBV30 with TRBJ1-2; D is perhaps TRBD1 (6 bases). This CDR3 is 14 amino acids long. V shed 3 bases and J shed 6 bases, with 17 bases lying between them. CDR1 is GTSNPN, CDR2 SVGIG, per germline (reference sequence). The CDR3 sequence is CAWRGVQGENGYTF. The DNA for the CDR3 is TGTGCCTGGAGAGGGGTACAGGGCGAGAATGGCTACACCTTC.

As to this clonotype: At one boundary the junction diverges from the germline segment, which might be a read error. This chain connects TRBV15 to TRBJ1-5; D is uncertain. The CDR3 totals 18 residues. Per germline, CDR1 LNHNV and CDR2 YYDKDF (reference sequence). The CDR3 loop reads CATGSRRGGRIGNQPQHF. DNA of the CDR3: TGTGCCACCGGCTCTCGTAGAGGCGGGCGGATTGGTAATCAGCCCCAGCATTTC.

In its sample, this clonotype was seen many times. The chain is built from TRBV14 and TRBJ2-1; D is undetermined. Per germline, CDR1 SGHDN and CDR2 FVKESK. V lost 1 base and J lost 4, with 8 bases in between. The CDR3 spans 14 residues. CDR3 coding DNA: TGTGCCAGCAGCCAAGGTCAGCAGTACAATGAGCAGTTCTTC. Translating gives CASSQGQQYNEQFF.

This clonotype was observed many times. The chain combines TRBV19 with TRBJ1-2; D uncertain. V was cut by 3 bases and J by 4 bases, with 9 bases left in between. The CDR3 contains 13 residues. The germline V gene has CDR1 LNHDA and CDR2 SQIVND (reference sequence). The CDR3, as DNA: TGTGCCAGTAGTATGAACAGAGCCTATGGCTACACCTTC. Translating gives CASSMNRAYGYTF. Based on the CDR3 plus reference TRBV19 and TRBJ1-2, the full variable domain is DGGITQSPKYLFRKEGQNVTLSCEQNLNHDAMYWYRQDPGQGLRLIYYSQIVNDFQKGDIAEGYSVSREKKESFPLTVTSAQKNPTAFYLCASSMNRAYGYTFGSGTRLTVV.

The table lists this clonotype with a few counts. Here the CDR3 reads CSARELGQGVAEAFF. The CDR3 DNA sequence: TGCAGTGCTAGAGAGCTAGGACAGGGAGTCGCTGAAGCTTTCTTT. This rearrangement joins TRBV20-1 to TRBJ1-1, with 8 bases aligning to TRBD1. The CDR3 extends over 15 amino acids. Germline V gene data show CDR1 as DFQATT and CDR2 as SNEGSKA (reference sequence). After removal of 0 bases from V and 6 bases from J, the junction contained 9 bases not matched to a gene.

In the case of this clonotype: A read error may be the cause here, since a much bigger clone is one base away. This CDR3 fails to terminate in the conserved phenylalanine or tryptophan, so it likely reflects a read error. The rearrangement uses TRBV6-1 and TRBJ2-7; D might be TRBD1 or TRBD2, each matching 6 bases. The ends were cut back, 8 bases at V and 0 bases at J, with 11 bases in the middle. In germline, CDR1 is MNHNS, CDR2 SASEGT. The CDR3 totals 13 residues. CDR3 loop: CASGGRLSYEQYL. The CDR3 DNA reads as TGTGCCAGCGGGGGGCGGCTCTCCTACGAGCAGTACCTC.

To note about this clonotype: Given a much more abundant clone one base away, this may be a read error. The chain has TRBV30 and TRBJ2-1; D is ambiguous. Germline-derived CDR1 and CDR2 are GTSNPN and SVGIG (reference sequence). This CDR3 is 12 amino acids long. Deletions cut 4 bases from V and 8 bases from J, with 12 bases between. The CDR3 nucleotides are TGTGCCTGGACTGTACAAGGACATGAGCAGTTCTTC. Translation: CAWTVQGHEQFF.

CDR3 region: CSARLTIAGAMRTGELFF. The CDR3 DNA reads as TGCAGTGCTAGGCTCACGATAGCGGGAGCTATGAGGACCGGGGAGCTGTTTTTT. The rearrangement links TRBV20-1 to TRBJ2-2; 9 bases align to TRBD2. The J segment lost 5 bases and the V segment lost 3 bases, leaving 16 bases of the junction unmatched. The CDR3 contains 18 residues. The germline CDR1 and CDR2 sequences are DFQATT and SNEGSKA (reference sequence).